This entry describes one T cell receptor (beta chain). No antigen is known for it. A single record per CDR3 protein comes from TCRdb applying MiXCR to the reads. The sample consists of some 700,000 distinct CDR3 sequences, 35% of them appearing once. The record originates from a study of T cell repertoires in cytomegalovirus infection. Study details: Matching HLA type and CMV infection were both indicated by public TCR beta signatures.

Germline V lookup: CDR1 WSHSY, CDR2 SAAADI. V dropped 3 bases and J dropped 9 bases, with 11 bases sitting between them. The CDR3 spans 12 residues. Points from the study as a whole: HLA-C-restricted CMV clonotypes gave the most frequent clonotype in two of eight donors. Public TCR beta family frequency separated CMV-and-HLA carriers, including in an independent cohort.

Sequencing input: PBMCs. The TCR originated in a human donor in good health (CMV status not recorded). Some clones in this sample may be carry-over from other donors' samples. The gene calls are TRBV10-2 and TRBJ1-1, with a weak D call TRBD1 (6 bases). CDR3 residues: CASSENQGQAFF. The CDR3, as DNA: TGCGCCAGCAGTGAAAACCAGGGGCAAGCTTTCTTT.